The 18 T cell receptor beta chains below come from one sample, sequenced in a study of blood T cell repertoires in COVID-19. Repertoires were generated with immunoSEQ multiplex PCR, while TCRdb's copy carries only in-frame clones and drops some. The sample includes 60,000 to 80,000 clones, 70% to 90% of them seen just once. Sequenced material: peripheral blood. These receptors originate from a man aged 65-85 years with acute or convalescent COVID-19.

This chain links TRBV11-2 with TRBJ1-2, with 9 positions matching TRBD1. Trimming cost V 5 bases and J 4 bases; bases outside gene matches: 5. From germline, CDR1 is SGHAT and CDR2 FQNNGV. This CDR3 is built from 14 residues. DNA for the CDR3: TGTGCCAGCAGCCAACAGGGGGCAGGCTATGGCTACACCTTC. This sequence encodes CASSQQGAGYGYTF.

V is TRBV7-2 and J is TRBJ2-4, with TRBD2 as a possible D gene (5 bases). The V end lost 5 bases, the J end lost 3 bases, and 11 bases lay between the germline ends. Germline CDR1 reads SGHTA; CDR2 reads FQGNSA. CDR3 length: 14 residues. The CDR3: CASSPPGGKNIQYF. The CDR3 bases are TGTGCCAGCAGCCCTCCCGGAGGCAAAAACATTCAGTACTTC.

This rearrangement joins TRBV30 to TRBJ2-1; 9 bases are a match to TRBD1. The V gene's germline CDR1 is GTSNPN and CDR2 SVGIG (reference sequence). The CDR3 extends over 14 amino acids. The V gene end was trimmed by 2 bases and the J gene end by 9 bases; junction bases not matched to a gene: 8. CDR3 amino acids: CAWSRDRGNIEQFF. The CDR3 nucleotides read TGTGCCTGGAGTCGAGACAGGGGGAATATTGAGCAGTTCTTC.

The rearrangement joins TRBV3-1 (or the pseudogene TRBV3-2) to TRBJ1-2; no definite D call. Germline lookup yields CDR1 LGHDT and CDR2 YNNKEL (reference sequence). V was clipped by 0 bases and J by 7 bases, with 6 bases between them. CDR3 size: 12 residues. The CDR3 loop is CASSQDIRGYTF. In nucleotides, the CDR3 is TGTGCCAGCAGCCAAGATATCCGTGGCTACACCTTC.

V usage is TRBV7-9 and J usage is TRBJ2-2; no firm D call. Trimming shortened V by 3 bases and J by 5 bases, and 4 bases separated the two germline ends. Germline CDR1 and CDR2: SEHNR and FQNEAQ (reference sequence). The CDR3 is made up of 12 amino acids. The CDR3 DNA sequence: TGTGCCAGCAGCTTTTCAACCGGGGAGCTGTTTTTT. Translating it yields CASSFSTGELFF.

Only one count was recorded for this clone. The chain couples TRBV27 to TRBJ2-7, with a tentative D call TRBD1 (6 bases). CDR1 and CDR2 (germline): MNHEY, SMNVEV (reference sequence). This CDR3 region has 12 residues. V was clipped by 8 bases and J by 2 bases, with 10 bases between them. For the CDR3, the DNA is TGTGCCAGCCGCAGGGGTGCCTACGAGCAGTACTTC. Residues: CASRRGAYEQYF.

This clone has only a few counts. The chain employs TRBV11-2 and TRBJ2-3; D not resolved. V dropped 4 bases and J dropped 0 bases, with 2 bases sitting between them. Germline V CDR1 and CDR2: SGHAT, FQNNGV. CDR3 length equals 12 residues. CDR3 sequence reads: CASSSSTDTQYF. The CDR3 region has the DNA TGTGCCAGCAGCTCTAGCACAGATACGCAGTATTTT.

The V call is TRBV27, the J call TRBJ2-1; 11 bases are shared with TRBD1. Germline loops: CDR1 MNHEY, CDR2 SMNVEV (reference sequence). After removal of 4 bases from V and 5 bases from J, the junction contained 13 bases not matched to a gene. The CDR3 contains 18 residues. CDR3 sequence: CASSYVGAGTGGNNEQFF. CDR3 in DNA: TGTGCCAGCAGTTACGTCGGGGCAGGGACAGGGGGTAACAATGAGCAGTTCTTC.

The table lists this clone with a few counts. The gene calls are TRBV5-1 and TRBJ2-7, with D possibly TRBD1 on 5 matching bases. Germline CDR1 SGHRS, CDR2 YFSETQ. V was cut by 0 bases and J by 3 bases, with 10 bases left in between. The CDR3 is 14 residues long. Here the CDR3 DNA reads TGCGCCAGCAGCTTGGCAGGGAACCTCTACGAGCAGTACTTC. It encodes CASSLAGNLYEQYF.

This chain uses TRBV5-1 with TRBJ2-7, with 7 bases that match TRBD1. Germline lookup yields CDR1 SGHRS and CDR2 YFSETQ. This CDR3 contains 13 residues. V was clipped by 4 bases and J by 1 base; unmatched bases: 2. CDR3 region: CASSIQGSYEQYF. The CDR3 DNA reads as TGCGCCAGCAGCATACAGGGGTCCTACGAGCAGTACTTC.

V usage is TRBV9 and J usage is TRBJ2-2; no firm D call. Between the trimmed V and J ends, which lost 0 bases and 0 bases, there was a span of 6 bases. The CDR3 totals 15 residues. Germline CDR1 reads SGDLS; CDR2 reads YYNGEE. In nucleotides, the CDR3 is TGTGCCAGCAGCGTAGTCGCGACGAACACCGGGGAGCTGTTTTTT. Translating gives CASSVVATNTGELFF.

V gene TRBV4-1 combines with J gene TRBJ1-5; D ambiguous. The CDR3 has 12 amino acids. In germline, CDR1 is MGHRA, CDR2 YSYEKL. V shed 6 bases and J shed 4 bases, with 7 bases lying between them. CDR3 residues: CASRGENQPQHF. The CDR3 DNA sequence: TGCGCCAGCAGGGGCGAGAATCAGCCCCAGCATTTT.

DNA of the CDR3: TGTGCCAGCAGTTCCCGGACTAGCGGGAGCTCCTACGAGCAGTACTTC. It yields the protein CASSSRTSGSSYEQYF. The V gene is TRBV6-5, the J gene TRBJ2-7, with 13 bases aligning to TRBD2. The CDR3 sequence is 16 residues long. Germline-derived CDR1 and CDR2 are MNHEY and SVGAGI. V lost 4 bases, J lost 0 bases, and 3 bases stayed unmatched.

This clone was counted between two and nine times. This chain uses TRBV19 with TRBJ1-1; no clear D. V was trimmed by 3 bases and J by 2 bases, leaving 7 bases between them. CDR3 size: 13 residues. Germline V gene lookup returns CDR1 LNHDA and CDR2 SQIVND (reference sequence). The CDR3 DNA sequence: TGTGCCAGTAGTATGATGGCAAACACTGAAGCTTTCTTT. Translating gives CASSMMANTEAFF.

Only a few counts were recorded for this clone. V usage is TRBV12-3 or TRBV12-4 and J usage is TRBJ1-5; no reliable D call. Trimming pared 8 bases from V and 3 bases from J, leaving 8 bases between. This CDR3 spans 12 amino acids. CDR3 residues: CASGRDNQPQHF. Written as DNA, the CDR3 is TGTGCCAGCGGACGGGACAATCAGCCCCAGCATTTT.

V is TRBV3-1 (or the pseudogene TRBV3-2) and J is TRBJ1-1; 9 nucleotides line up with TRBD1. After removal of 4 bases from V and 8 bases from J, the junction contained 2 bases not matched to a gene. The germline CDR1 and CDR2 sequences are LGHDT and YNNKEL (reference sequence). There are 12 residues in the CDR3. CDR3 nucleotide sequence: TGTGCCAGCAGCCTTGACAGGGGGGAAGCTTTCTTT. Amino acid sequence: CASSLDRGEAFF.

This clone was counted once. The chain carries TRBV3-1 (or the pseudogene TRBV3-2) and TRBJ2-1; the D gene is possibly TRBD2 (6 bases). The CDR3 consists of 12 residues. Germline lookup yields CDR1 LGHDT and CDR2 YNNKEL (reference sequence). V lost 2 bases, J lost 9 bases, and 8 bases lay in between. The CDR3 protein is CASSQNGGEQFF. The CDR3 coding sequence is TGTGCCAGCAGCCAAAACGGGGGTGAGCAGTTCTTC.

The chain is built from TRBV11-2 and TRBJ2-3; 11 bases map to TRBD2. The CDR3 contains 15 residues. Per the germline V gene, CDR1 is SGHAT and CDR2 is FQNNGV. V was pared by 5 bases and J by 3 bases, with 4 bases of the junction left unmatched. CDR3 residues: CASSTASGRTDTQYF. CDR3 sequence (DNA): TGTGCCAGCAGCACAGCTAGCGGGAGGACAGATACGCAGTATTTT.